The entry that follows covers one T cell receptor beta chain sequence. This clone was seen a handful of times. Which antigen it targets is not known. Base qualities are not recorded, but no much larger clone differs from it by a single base. Library construction relied on the immunoSEQ multiplex PCR assay. For the multiplex PCR, a mixture combining 60 forward primers for TCR Vbeta segments and 13 reverse primers for TCR Jbeta segments was used. A multiplex PCR assay on genomic DNA amplified the CDR3 region of rearranged TCR beta genes. The Illumina HiSeq System was used to sequence the amplified TCR beta libraries as 87-base-pair reads. Under the source paper's analysis protocol: A later analysis counted approximately 74 million unique TCR beta chains across the 600 to 850 repertoires, and 10 million to 11 million of these chains were shared by at least two donors. Raw reads were error-corrected and collapsed into unique sequences by a nearest-neighbor algorithm in which closely related sequences were merged to remove PCR and sequencing errors. CDR3 sequences were aligned to IMGT reference sequences to assign V, D and J gene segments. Each retained sequence needed at least a six-nucleotide match to both a V gene segment and a J gene segment. Rearrangements were called productive when the CDR3 lacked stop codons and stayed in frame with V and J; all others were non-productive. CDR3 was defined according to IMGT convention as the region running from the second conserved V-encoded cysteine to the conserved J-encoded phenylalanine. The earlier analysis of 500 to 600 of the donors excluded sequences that lacked an unambiguous match to a single V gene segment. An earlier analysis of 500 to 600 of the donors classified V segments as functional when productive rearrangements were above 56.7% and as segregating when the standard deviation between donors was above 5%. A statistical classification framework was built to diagnose cytomegalovirus status from the catalog of TCR beta chain sequences. In a later analysis, TCR nucleotide sequences were compared against IMGT/GENE-DB human TR gene sequences so that V and J genes could be assigned. Using the TCRdist pipeline, a later analysis assigned CDR3 sequences along with most-parsimonious VDJ recombination scenarios. In a later analysis, every TCR beta chain was defined by the combination of its CDR3 amino acid sequence and its V-gene family, and reads without a unique V-gene family were dropped. A later analysis removed 592 highly shared, low-generation-probability nucleotide sequences to deal with suspected cross-contamination and a sequencing artifact. In a later analysis, a clonal expansion index for each public chain was calculated from normalized within-repertoire ranks of inferred template counts. A later analysis computed generation probabilities with a VDJ recombination model fitted to out-of-frame rearrangements, and checked the results against IGoR. A later analysis scored TCR-TCR, TCR-HLA and TCR-CMV co-occurrence with hypergeometric tests, applying a repertoire-size bias correction to TCR pairs. False discovery rates were estimated in a later analysis by permuting HLA or CMV assignments 20 times. In a later analysis, co-occurring TCRs were grouped with DBSCAN, and TCRdist sequence similarity was added when clustering was performed within HLA-allele-positive subsets. Co-occurrence clustering excluded repertoires with fewer than 30,000 or more than 120,000 public chains, plus five with anomalous nucleotide sharing. In TCRdb, the immuneACCESS table is reduced to in-frame sequences with V and J assigned. These tables do not hold every clone; where another copy was compared, an unresolved V gene accounts for under half, and the others remain unexplained. V, J and clone size reflect that table, while D and trimming were determined from the DNA. Present in this sample are 140,000 or so clones, 72% of which were seen just once. The top ten hold approximately 2% of the sample.

This record comes from a study of cytomegalovirus exposure and HLA in healthy donors (dated by TCRdb to 2016 to 2017). Describing the broader study: An earlier analysis of roughly 570 of the donors reported roughly 300 Gb of sequence data and 100 million to 120 million unique TCR beta sequences obtained from some 200 million T cells. Of the roughly 400 genotyped donors, about 80% fell in the genetic ancestry cluster associated with self-reported Caucasian donors. The number of typed donors differed by locus: about 620-640 for A, B, C, DRB1 and DQB1; 500 to 550 for DQA1; some 610 for DPA1; and 400 to 480 for DPB1. Both class I and class II loci were covered by HLA typing, at four-digit resolution. A later analysis re-analyzed previously published TCR beta repertoires from hundreds of donors and added high-resolution HLA genotyping to study TCR occurrence patterns. To decide whether each TCR beta V gene segment behaved as functional or pseudogenic, an earlier analysis of some 580 of the donors relied on high-throughput TCR beta sequencing. Along with the roughly 700-subject first cohort, a separate validation cohort of more than 90 different subjects was used. Because of strong linkage in the cohort, roughly five DR-DQ haplotypes were treated as single units for association and clustering. Genome-wide SNP genotypes for about 65% of the roughly 670 donors were used in a later genetic analysis, which treated that subset as a discovery cohort. Rather than drawing on any new phenotypic data, the later analysis identified candidate immune exposures from TCR beta sequences and the way those sequences occurred across donors. The study profiled the T cell repertoires of 550 to 700 subjects by immunosequencing and related them to cytomegalovirus serostatus. The study aimed to test whether signatures of past pathogen exposure could be identified by cataloging public T cell receptors. Every repertoire in the discovery cohort had been generated on one and the same sequencing platform. Alongside the repertoire data, information on donor age, sex, ethnicity and CMV serostatus was compiled. The study combined high-throughput TCR immunosequencing, statistical association of individual TCRs with disease status, and machine learning to predict cytomegalovirus infection status. An early release that covered about 640 HLA-typed donors contained around 300 gigabases of sequencing data and tens of millions of unique TCR sequences. Among around 400 genotyped donors of the cohort, an average of about 240,000 unique TCR beta nucleotide sequences were sequenced per donor, roughly a sixth of them non-productive. Study-wide findings and limitations: In both the original and validation cohorts, the classifier was reported to diagnose cytomegalovirus status with high specificity and sensitivity. Most CMV-associated TCR beta chains appeared to be HLA-restricted in a later analysis, and the HLA associations seemed to be driven largely by CMV exposure. In this cohort, only TCR beta chains were sequenced, and detectable features were limited by the absence of alpha or paired-chain data. Presence/absence analyses assumed roughly uniform sequencing depth across donors, an assumption that may not hold. It was suggested by the authors that the approach could potentially be generalized to other disease states and immunological phenotypes. For the cohort, immune exposure information was limited to CMV serostatus. According to a later genetic analysis, donors in an Asian-associated ancestry cluster had fewer N-insertions in productive TCRs than the approximately 630-donor mean. Broadly in line with IMGT annotations, most TCR beta V segments showed up in productive rearrangements about 87% or about 30% of the time in an earlier analysis of roughly 590 of the donors. The earlier analysis of 587 of the donors excluded around 17 rarely observed V segments, including chromosome 9 orphons, because counts were too low. A later genetic analysis associated a missense DCLRE1C variant with V-gene and J-gene trimming of TCR beta chains, and an independent cohort replicated the association. Because HLA typing was missing for some donors at each locus, association tests included only the typed subset. Correlated functional status among segregating V segments might reflect linkage disequilibrium, but an unknown experimental factor could not be ruled out. According to a later analysis, parvovirus B19, influenza, CMV and Epstein-Barr virus appeared linked to several top co-occurrence clusters. Strong co-occurrence of HLA alleles, especially DR and DQ, made assigning TCR associations to individual alleles difficult. A further reported finding was that TCR beta sequences accurately predicted the HLA-A and HLA-B alleles for most subjects in the first cohort. Three of the identified cytomegalovirus-associated TCR beta chains were confirmed in vitro to be specific for cytomegalovirus antigens. A later analysis associated 15,000 to 20,000 TCR beta sequences with specific HLA alleles at a false discovery rate of 0.05. In a later analysis, HLA-associated TCR beta chains were found to be more clonally expanded and to have lower generation probabilities than equally common non-associated chains. In the study, about 150 TCR beta chains were listed as associated with cytomegalovirus. Most TCR sequences were observed very rarely across donors, whereas some public TCRs were present in many individuals. A cluster of highly shared sequence variants was judged likely to be a technical artifact of the sequencing pipeline. A later analysis found that TCR association rates varied across HLA loci, with DRB1 alleles showing the most associated TCRs and HLA-C alleles the fewest. Because the 87-base-pair reads could not distinguish some IMGT-functional V segments, including TRBV6-2 and TRBV6-3, those segments were excluded.

Trimming removed 5 bases from V and 2 bases from J; the gene matches leave 2 bases unexplained. Its CDR3 holds 13 amino acids, cysteine through phenylalanine. Only the CDR3 DNA stays, 39 bases, in frame from base 1. CDR1 SNHLY and CDR2 FYNNEI are derived from the germline V gene. The cohort consisted of approximately 690 healthy bone marrow donors. At the time of sampling, every cohort member was nominally healthy, though immune exposures that went unrecorded were likely present. The donor was CMV seronegative and belonged to the group of under 400 seronegative cohort members. A peripheral blood sample was collected from each donor, and TCR beta sequencing was performed on peripheral blood mononuclear cells. The Qiagen DNeasy Blood Extraction Kit was used to extract genomic DNA from the blood cell samples.

Sequencing was carried out using PBMCs. The sequence derives from a man aged 40-49 years in good health and CMV-seronegative. The chain employs TRBV2 and TRBJ1-1; the junction holds 7 bases that match TRBD1. Here the CDR3 is given as CASSWTGNTEAFF. The nucleotide sequence is given as TGTGCCAGCAGTTGGACAGGCAACACTGAAGCTTTCTTT.